Included here is one TCR beta chain sequence, with context. What it binds is not known. The data derive from a study of T cells in Graves' hyperthyroidism and ophthalmopathy. Overall study: Once the initial diagnosis was made, peripheral blood was obtained before any treatment. Study-level points and caveats: Clonotypes that were expanded in thyroid above 0.001 mostly appeared in blood too.

Each patient was aged 18 to 65 and had newly diagnosed hyperthyroidism of under 2 months' duration. Diagnoses rested on clinical symptoms, serum thyroxine and TRAb, thyroid ultrasound and orbital computed tomography. Template material for amplifying TCR beta CDR3 regions consisted of RNA transcripts. An initial round of RT-PCR targeting the TCR CDR3 relied on the HTBI primer set. MiXCR, run by TCRdb on the multiplex PCR reads, gives a single entry per CDR3 protein. The sample shows some 400,000 distinct CDR3 sequences, roughly 13% of them seen only once. The clonotype comes from a woman in her sixties or seventies with Graves' hyperthyroidism. Material: blood.

The CDR3 sequence: CASSFGQMNTGELFF. In DNA form, the CDR3 reads TGCGCCAGCAGCTTTGGACAGATGAACACCGGGGAGCTGTTTTTT. The rearrangement joins TRBV5-1 to TRBJ2-2; D may be TRBD1 (6 bases). Germline assignment: CDR1 SGHRS and CDR2 YFSETQ. The CDR3 has 15 residues. V lost 2 bases, J lost 1 base, and 9 bases lay in between.